This T cell receptor beta chain was documented in a study of T cells expressing NK-cell markers. Across the study: Sorted CD3+CD56+NKG2C+, CD3+CD56+NKG2C- and CD3+CD56-NKG2C+ T cells provided the TCR beta repertoires. Seven sequenced donors out of eight were HCMV-seropositive, one seronegative. The study's findings and limits: The dominant NKG2C+ clonotypes represented roughly 1.0-7.5% of CD8+ T cells in six donors.

Worth noting for this clonotype: The antigen is undetermined.

TCRdb reanalyzed the 5' RACE reads and collapses them to one entry per CDR3 protein, without DNA. Its table records more than 250,000 distinct CDR3 sequences. Germline V CDR1 and CDR2: SNHLY, FYNNEI. The CDR3 length is 14 residues. The sequenced material came from blood T cells: a sorted CD56 or NKG2C T cell subset, CD4+ or CD8+ T cells, or bulk PBMC T cells (not recorded which). The chain couples TRBV2 to TRBJ2-5; TCRdb outputs TRBD2, but without DNA this stays unchecked. This clonotype originated in a man younger than 35 in good health. CDR3 sequence reads: CASLTGSYEGTQYF.